The source of this T cell receptor beta chain is a study of OX40 agonist ivuxolimab in advanced cancers. Across the study: Patients received ivuxolimab, an agonistic anti-OX40 (CD134) antibody. Intravenous ivuxolimab was administered to patients every 2 weeks at 0.01 to 10 mg/kg.

Study observations and caveats: CD8+ T cells averaged more expanded clones than CD4+. Clonal expansion was among the lowest in partial responders at 0.1-3.0 mg/kg, especially CD8+.

This table comes from immunoSEQ multiplex PCR, and its TCRdb copy is limited to in-frame clones, with some not included. This sample has around 34,000 clones, with more than 60% found just once. As to this clone: Its target is not known.

Trimming cost V 4 bases and J 5 bases; bases outside gene matches: 7. The CDR3 consists of 15 residues. CDR1 is MDHEN and CDR2 is SYDVKM in the germline V gene. Specimen: CD4+ or CD8+ T cells sorted from blood, collected in a trial of the OX40 agonist ivuxolimab. The clonotype comes from an adult with an advanced solid tumor such as melanoma, head and neck, liver or kidney cancer. This chain joins TRBV28 and TRBJ1-4; TRBD1 agrees at 7 bases. CDR3 DNA: TGTGCCAGCAGTTCCTACAGGGGAGGGAATGAAAAACTGTTTTTT. Its protein product is CASSSYRGGNEKLFF.